Listed here is a single T cell receptor (beta chain). Its antigen is not identified. One end of the junction is discordant with germline, which a read error may explain. The data were taken from a study of shared clonotypes between healthy human individuals. Background on the study: Aged between 18 and 49, the donors were a couple of women and three men.

Study-level points and caveats: With a few donors compared, roughly 4.9% of naive CD4 clonotypes were shared. At large depth, rarefaction still showed sorted-subset sequencing to be incomplete.

It was at deep level that the assay was run. Measured with immunoSEQ multiplex PCR; TCRdb has only the in-frame clones, and not every one. Of roughly 2 million clones in the sample, roughly 94% were seen once. The CDR3 runs to 16 residues. Per germline, CDR1 MNHEY and CDR2 SVGAGI. Sequenced material: naive CD4+ T cells sorted from blood. Subset here: CD45RA+ positively selected. The clonotype originates from a man between 18 and 35 years old in good health. The V call is TRBV6-5, the J call TRBJ2-2; tentatively, D is TRBD1 or TRBD2 (5 bases each). CDR3 sequence (DNA): TGTGCCAGCAGTTACAACGGGGCCAGGTCCTCCGGGGAGCTGCTTTTT. Its translation is CASSYNGARSSGELLF.